Below, 8 T cell receptor beta chains from the same sample are listed, as sequenced in a study of shared clonotypes between healthy human individuals. Clones were read by immunoSEQ multiplex PCR, and TCRdb kept only the in-frame ones, dropping some. The repertoire holds about 990,000 clones, with 75% to 80% as singletons. The source material was memory CD4+ T cells from PBMCs. Subset specified: CD45RA-negative fraction. The receptor source for this set is a man between 18 and 29 years old in good health. Some clones in this sample may be carry-over from other donors' samples.

This chain connects TRBV2 to TRBJ2-1; D is unclear. Germline lookup yields CDR1 SNHLY and CDR2 FYNNEI. CDR3 size: 14 residues. V lost 1 base, J lost 6 bases, and 10 bases lay in between. The CDR3 region has the DNA TGTGCCAGCAGTGAAGGTGAATCTAGCAATGAGCAGTTCTTC. Encoded protein: CASSEGESSNEQFF.

This rearrangement joins TRBV7-2 to TRBJ2-5, with a possible D match to TRBD2 (6 bases). Germline V lookup: CDR1 SGHTA, CDR2 FQGNSA. V dropped 6 bases and J dropped 7 bases, with 21 bases sitting between them. The CDR3 extends over 15 amino acids. CDR3: CASRAAGTLSGTQYF. CDR3 coding DNA: TGTGCCAGCAGGGCGGCGGGGACTCTTTCGGGGACCCAGTACTTC.

The J gene is TRBJ2-3, the V gene TRBV7-3; D possibly corresponds to TRBD2 (6 bases). The CDR3 totals 15 residues. CDR1 is SGHTA and CDR2 is FQGTGA in the germline V gene. The V end lost 1 base, the J end lost 4 bases, and 12 bases lay between the germline ends. For the CDR3, the DNA is TGTGCCAGCAGCTTAAGAGGAACTAGCTCAGATACGCAGTATTTT. Its translation is CASSLRGTSSDTQYF.

The V call is TRBV5-1, the J call TRBJ2-2; TRBD1 or TRBD2 may be the D gene (5 bases each). CDR1 SGHRS and CDR2 YFSETQ come from the germline V gene. The V gene lost 0 bases and the J gene lost 8 bases, with 14 bases spanning the gap. The CDR3 is 15 residues long. CDR3 in DNA: TGCGCCAGCAGCTTGGGGGACGCGAATGGAGGGGAGCTGTTTTTT. Translation: CASSLGDANGGELFF.

With respect to this clone: A much larger clone differs by one base, so this may be a read error. The same CDR3 arises from other DNA sequences in this sample as well. The gene calls are TRBV18 and TRBJ2-2; D gene ambiguous. The V and J ends lost 4 bases and 5 bases respectively, with 11 bases between them. This CDR3 is 14 amino acids long. Germline loops: CDR1 KGHSH, CDR2 LQKENI. DNA of the CDR3: TGTGCCAGCTCACAGTCCTCCCAGACCGGGGAGCTGTTTTTT. Amino acids: CASSQSSQTGELFF.

This clone came up a few times. V and J are TRBV6-5 and TRBJ1-5; D is uncertain. Germline CDR1 MNHEY, CDR2 SVGAGI. V dropped 6 bases and J dropped 4 bases, with 13 bases sitting between them. The CDR3 spans 14 residues. The CDR3 loop reads CASRPWGGNQPQHF. The CDR3 coding sequence is TGTGCCAGCAGGCCGTGGGGAGGTAATCAGCCCCAGCATTTT.

The V and J genes are TRBV28 and TRBJ2-5; D gene uncertain. This CDR3 has 15 amino acids. The germline V gene encodes CDR1 MDHEN and CDR2 SYDVKM. Trimming removed 3 bases from V and 3 bases from J, with 14 bases in between. The CDR3 sequence is CASSLFPNGEETQYF. The CDR3 DNA sequence: TGTGCCAGCAGTTTGTTCCCGAATGGAGAAGAGACCCAGTACTTC.

With respect to this clone: A much larger clone differs by one base, so this may be a read error. This CDR3 is also generated by other DNA sequences in the sample. V usage is TRBV7-2 and J usage is TRBJ1-2, with TRBD1 matching over 7 bases. This CDR3 has 13 amino acids. Germline assignment: CDR1 SGHTA and CDR2 FQGNSA. The CDR3 DNA reads TGTGCCAGCAACCGACAGGGAGAGGGTGGCTATACCTTC. Its protein is CASNRQGEGGYTF.